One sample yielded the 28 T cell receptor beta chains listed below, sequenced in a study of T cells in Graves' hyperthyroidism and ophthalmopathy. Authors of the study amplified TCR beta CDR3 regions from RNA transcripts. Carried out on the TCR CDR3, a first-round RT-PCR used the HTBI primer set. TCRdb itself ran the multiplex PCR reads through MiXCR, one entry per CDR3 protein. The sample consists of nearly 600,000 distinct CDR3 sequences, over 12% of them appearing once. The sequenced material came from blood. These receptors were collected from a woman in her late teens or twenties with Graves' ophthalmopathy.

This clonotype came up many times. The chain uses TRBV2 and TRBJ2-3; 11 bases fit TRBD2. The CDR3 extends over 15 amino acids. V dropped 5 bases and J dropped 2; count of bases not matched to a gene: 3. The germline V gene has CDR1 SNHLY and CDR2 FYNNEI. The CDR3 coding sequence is TGTGCCAGCAGTCCGACTAGCGGGGTCACAGATACGCAGTATTTT. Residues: CASSPTSGVTDTQYF.

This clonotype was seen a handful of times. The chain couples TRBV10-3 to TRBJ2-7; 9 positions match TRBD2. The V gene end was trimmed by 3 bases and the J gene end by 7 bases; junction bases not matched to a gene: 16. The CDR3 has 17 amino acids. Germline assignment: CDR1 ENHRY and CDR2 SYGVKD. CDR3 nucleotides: TGTGCCATCAGTGAAGTTAGCGGGAGTTTAGTTGTACCTGAGCAGTACTTC. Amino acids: CAISEVSGSLVVPEQYF.

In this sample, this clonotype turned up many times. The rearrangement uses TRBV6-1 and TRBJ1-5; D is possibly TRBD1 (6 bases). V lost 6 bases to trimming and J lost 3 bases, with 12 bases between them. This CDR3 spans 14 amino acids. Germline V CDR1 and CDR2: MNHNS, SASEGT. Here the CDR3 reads CASRYGGHNQPQHF. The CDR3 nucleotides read TGTGCCAGCAGGTACGGGGGGCACAATCAGCCCCAGCATTTT.

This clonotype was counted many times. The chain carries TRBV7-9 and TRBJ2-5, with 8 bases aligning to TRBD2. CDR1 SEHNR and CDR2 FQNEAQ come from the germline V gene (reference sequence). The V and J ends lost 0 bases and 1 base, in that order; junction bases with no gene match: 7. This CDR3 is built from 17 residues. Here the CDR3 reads CASSLAGAGGVQETQYF. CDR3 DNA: TGTGCCAGCAGCTTAGCAGGTGCGGGAGGTGTCCAAGAGACCCAGTACTTC.

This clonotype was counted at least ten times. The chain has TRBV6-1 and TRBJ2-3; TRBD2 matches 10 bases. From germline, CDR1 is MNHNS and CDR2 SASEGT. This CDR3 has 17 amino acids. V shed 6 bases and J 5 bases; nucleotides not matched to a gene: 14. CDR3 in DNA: TGTGCCAGCAGCGGAACCCCCCTAGCGGGAGTCATAGATACGCAGTATTTT. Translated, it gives CASSGTPLAGVIDTQYF.

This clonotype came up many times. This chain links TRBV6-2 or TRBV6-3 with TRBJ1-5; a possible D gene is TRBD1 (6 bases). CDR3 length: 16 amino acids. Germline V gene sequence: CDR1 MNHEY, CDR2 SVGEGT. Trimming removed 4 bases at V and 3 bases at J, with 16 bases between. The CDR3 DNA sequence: TGTGCCAGCAGTTTCAGGGGCCCCCTTTACAATCAGCCCCAGCATTTT. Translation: CASSFRGPLYNQPQHF.

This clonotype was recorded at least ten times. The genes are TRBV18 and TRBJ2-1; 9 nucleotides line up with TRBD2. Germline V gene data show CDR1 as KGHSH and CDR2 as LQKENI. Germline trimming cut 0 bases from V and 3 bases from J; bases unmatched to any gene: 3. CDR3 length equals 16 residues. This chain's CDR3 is CASSPPTSGDYNEQFF. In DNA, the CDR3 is TGTGCCAGCTCACCACCGACTAGCGGAGACTACAATGAGCAGTTCTTC.

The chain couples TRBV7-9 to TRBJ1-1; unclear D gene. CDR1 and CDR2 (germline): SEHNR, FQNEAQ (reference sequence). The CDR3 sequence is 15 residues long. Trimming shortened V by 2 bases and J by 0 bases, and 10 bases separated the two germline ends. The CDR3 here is CASSLQVFMNTEAFF. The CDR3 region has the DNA TGTGCCAGCAGCTTACAGGTGTTTATGAACACTGAAGCTTTCTTT. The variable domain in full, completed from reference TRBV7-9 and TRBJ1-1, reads DTGVSQNPRHKITKRGQNVTFRCDPISEHNRLYWYRQTLGQGPEFLTYFQNEAQLEKSRLLSDRFSAERPKGSFSTLEIQRTEQGDSAMYLCASSLQVFMNTEAFFGQGTRLTVV.

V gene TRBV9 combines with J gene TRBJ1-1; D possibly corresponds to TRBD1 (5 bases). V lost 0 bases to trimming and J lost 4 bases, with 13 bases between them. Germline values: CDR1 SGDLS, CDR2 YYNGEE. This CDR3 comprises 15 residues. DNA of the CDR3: TGTGCCAGCAGCGTAGGACCAGGGACGCGCACTGAAGCTTTCTTT. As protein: CASSVGPGTRTEAFF.

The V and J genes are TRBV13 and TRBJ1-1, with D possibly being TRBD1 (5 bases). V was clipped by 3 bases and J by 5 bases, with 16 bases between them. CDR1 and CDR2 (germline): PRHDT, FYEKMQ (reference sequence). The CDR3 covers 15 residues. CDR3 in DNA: TGTGCCAGCAGCTTCCGGAGATCAGGGAATACTGAAGCTTTCTTT. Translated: CASSFRRSGNTEAFF.

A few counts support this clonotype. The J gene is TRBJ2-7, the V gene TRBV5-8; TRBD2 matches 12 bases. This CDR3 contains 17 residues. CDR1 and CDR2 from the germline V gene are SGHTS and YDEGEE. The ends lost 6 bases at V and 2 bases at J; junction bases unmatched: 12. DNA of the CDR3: TGTGCCAGCATCAGGCTAGCGGGAGGGCCGACTCCCTACGAGCAGTACTTC. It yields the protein CASIRLAGGPTPYEQYF. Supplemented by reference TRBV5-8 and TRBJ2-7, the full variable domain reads EAGVTQSPTHLIKTRGQQATLRCSPISGHTSVYWYQQALGLGLQFLLWYDEGEERNRGNFPPRFSGRQFPNYSSELNVNALELEDSALYLCASIRLAGGPTPYEQYFGPGTRLTVT.

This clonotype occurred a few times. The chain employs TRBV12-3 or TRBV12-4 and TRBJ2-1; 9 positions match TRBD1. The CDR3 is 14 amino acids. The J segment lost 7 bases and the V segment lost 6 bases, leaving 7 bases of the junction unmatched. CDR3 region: CASSRQGGGNEQFF. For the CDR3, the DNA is TGTGCCAGCAGCCGACAGGGGGGAGGTAATGAGCAGTTCTTC.

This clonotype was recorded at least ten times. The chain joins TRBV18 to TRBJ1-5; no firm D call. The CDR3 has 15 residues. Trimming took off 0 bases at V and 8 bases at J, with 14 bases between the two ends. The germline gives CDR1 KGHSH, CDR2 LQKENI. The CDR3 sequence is CASSPPGTTPEPQHF. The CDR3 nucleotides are TGTGCCAGCTCACCACCGGGCACCACTCCGGAGCCCCAGCATTTT. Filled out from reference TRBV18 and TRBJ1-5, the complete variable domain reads NAGVMQNPRHLVRRRGQEARLRCSPMKGHSHVYWYRQLPEEGLKFMVYLQKENIIDESGMPKERFSAEFPKEGPSILRIQQVVRGDSAAYFCASSPPGTTPEPQHFGDGTRLSIL.

CDR3: CASTLSPEIRGYGYTF. The CDR3 region has the DNA TGTGCCAGCACCCTTTCCCCGGAGATTCGGGGCTATGGCTACACCTTC. This rearrangement joins TRBV7-9 to TRBJ1-2; D ambiguous. Germline V gives CDR1 SEHNR, CDR2 FQNEAQ (reference sequence). Trimming took off 7 bases at V and 4 bases at J, with 22 bases between the two ends. CDR3 length: 16 amino acids.

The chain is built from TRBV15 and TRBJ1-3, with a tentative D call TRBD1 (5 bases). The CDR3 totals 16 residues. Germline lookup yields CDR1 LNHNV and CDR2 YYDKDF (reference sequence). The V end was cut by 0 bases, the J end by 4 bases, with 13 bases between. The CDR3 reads CATSRDLGTQGNTIYF. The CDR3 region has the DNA TGTGCCACCAGCAGAGATCTTGGGACTCAAGGAAACACCATATATTTT.

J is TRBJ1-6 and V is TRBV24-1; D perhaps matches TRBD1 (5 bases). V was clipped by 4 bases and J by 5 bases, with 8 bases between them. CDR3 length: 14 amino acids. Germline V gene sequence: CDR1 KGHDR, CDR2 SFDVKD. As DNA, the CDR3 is TGTGCCACCAGTGAATCCAGGGATAATTCACCCCTCCACTTT. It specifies CATSESRDNSPLHF.

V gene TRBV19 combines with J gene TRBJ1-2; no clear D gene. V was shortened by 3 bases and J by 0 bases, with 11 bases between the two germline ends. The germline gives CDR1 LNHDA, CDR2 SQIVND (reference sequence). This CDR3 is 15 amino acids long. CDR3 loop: CASSMGILANYGYTF. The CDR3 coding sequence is TGTGCCAGTAGTATGGGGATTTTAGCTAACTATGGCTACACCTTC.

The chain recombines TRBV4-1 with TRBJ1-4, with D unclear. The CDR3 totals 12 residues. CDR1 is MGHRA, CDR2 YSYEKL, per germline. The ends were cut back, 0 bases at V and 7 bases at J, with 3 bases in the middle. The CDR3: CASSQEPEKLFF. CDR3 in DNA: TGCGCCAGCAGCCAAGAACCTGAAAAACTGTTTTTT.

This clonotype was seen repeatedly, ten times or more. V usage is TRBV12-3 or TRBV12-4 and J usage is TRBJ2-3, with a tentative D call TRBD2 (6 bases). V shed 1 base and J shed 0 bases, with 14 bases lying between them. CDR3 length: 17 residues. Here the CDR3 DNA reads TGTGCCAGCAGTTTAGTACGGGGGAGGTCTAGCACAGATACGCAGTATTTT. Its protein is CASSLVRGRSSTDTQYF.

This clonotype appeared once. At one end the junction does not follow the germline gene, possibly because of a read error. CDR3 amino acids: CSVDGRGSVF. CDR3 in DNA: TGCAGCGTTGATGGCCGGGGAAGTGTCTTC. This chain connects TRBV29-1 to TRBJ2-4; maybe TRBD2 (5 bases). This CDR3 has 10 amino acids. Germline V gives CDR1 SQVTM, CDR2 ANQGSEA. The variable domain in full, with the rest retrieved from reference TRBV29-1 and TRBJ2-4, is SAVISQKPSRDICQRGTSLTIQCQVDSQVTMMFWYRQQPGQSLTLIATANQGSEATYESGFVIDKFPISRPNLTFSTLTVSNMSPEDSSIYLCSVDGRGSVFGAGTRLSVL.

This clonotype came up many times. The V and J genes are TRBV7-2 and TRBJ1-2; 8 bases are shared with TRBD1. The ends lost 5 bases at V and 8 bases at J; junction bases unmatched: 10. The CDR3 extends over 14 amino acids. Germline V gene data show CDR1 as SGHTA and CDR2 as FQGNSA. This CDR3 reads CASSRHRGMRGYTF. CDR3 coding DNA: TGTGCCAGCAGCAGGCACAGGGGGATGCGGGGCTACACCTTC.

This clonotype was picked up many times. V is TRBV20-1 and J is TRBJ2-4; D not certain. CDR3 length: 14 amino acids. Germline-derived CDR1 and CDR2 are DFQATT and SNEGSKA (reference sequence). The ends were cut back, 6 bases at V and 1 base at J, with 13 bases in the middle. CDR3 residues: CSAKLVDAKNIQYF. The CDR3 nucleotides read TGCAGTGCAAAGCTGGTAGACGCCAAAAACATTCAGTACTTC.

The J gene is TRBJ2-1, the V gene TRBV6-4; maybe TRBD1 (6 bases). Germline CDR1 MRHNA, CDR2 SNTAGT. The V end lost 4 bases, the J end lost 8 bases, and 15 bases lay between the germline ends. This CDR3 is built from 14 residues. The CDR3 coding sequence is TGTGCCAGCAGTGCGCTCTCAGGGGTAGATGAGCAGTTCTTC. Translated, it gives CASSALSGVDEQFF.

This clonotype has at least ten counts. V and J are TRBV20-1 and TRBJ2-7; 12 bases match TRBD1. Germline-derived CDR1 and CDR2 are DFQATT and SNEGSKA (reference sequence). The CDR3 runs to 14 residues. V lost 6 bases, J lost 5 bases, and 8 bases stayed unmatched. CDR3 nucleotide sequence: TGCAGTGCCTCTCTGGGGACAGGGGGCGACGAGCAGTACTTC. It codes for CSASLGTGGDEQYF.

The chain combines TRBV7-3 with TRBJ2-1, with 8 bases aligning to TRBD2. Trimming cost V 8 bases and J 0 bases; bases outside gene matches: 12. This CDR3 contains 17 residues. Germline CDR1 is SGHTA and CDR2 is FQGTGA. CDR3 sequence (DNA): TGTGCCAGCGGGCGGGAGGAGGGGGGGTCCTCCTACAATGAGCAGTTCTTC. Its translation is CASGREEGGSSYNEQFF.

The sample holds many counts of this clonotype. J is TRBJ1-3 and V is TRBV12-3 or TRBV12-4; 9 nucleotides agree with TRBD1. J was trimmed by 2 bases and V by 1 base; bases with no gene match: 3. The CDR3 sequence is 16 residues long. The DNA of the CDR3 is TGTGCCAGCAGTTTAGGACAGGGGGACACTGGAAACACCATATATTTT. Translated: CASSLGQGDTGNTIYF.

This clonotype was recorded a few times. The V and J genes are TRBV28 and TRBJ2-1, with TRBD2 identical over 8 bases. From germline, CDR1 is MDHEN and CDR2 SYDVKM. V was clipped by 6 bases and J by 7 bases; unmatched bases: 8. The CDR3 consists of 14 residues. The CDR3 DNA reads TGTGCCAGCAGGTTAGGCGGGAGGCGGAATGAGCAGTTCTTC. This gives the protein CASRLGGRRNEQFF. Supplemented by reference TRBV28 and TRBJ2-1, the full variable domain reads DVKVTQSSRYLVKRTGEKVFLECVQDMDHENMFWYRQDPGLGLRLIYFSYDVKMKEKGDIPEGYSVSREKKERFSLILESASTNQTSMYLCASRLGGRRNEQFFGPGTRLTVL.

The chain's CDR3 is CSATRQGDYGYTF. In nucleotides, the CDR3 is TGCAGTGCTACTAGACAGGGAGACTATGGCTACACCTTC. The chain couples TRBV20-1 to TRBJ1-2, with 7 bases aligning to TRBD1. The V and J ends lost 4 bases and 3 bases, in that order; junction bases with no gene match: 5. The CDR3 spans 13 residues. Per germline, CDR1 DFQATT and CDR2 SNEGSKA (reference sequence).